This T cell receptor (beta chain) was sequenced for a study of OX40 agonist ivuxolimab in advanced cancers. Generated by immunoSEQ multiplex PCR, the TCRdb table keeps only in-frame clones and is missing some. The table lists tens of thousands of clones, approximately 80% of them singletons. Whole-study findings and limits: Relative to CD4+, CD8+ T cells held more expanded clones on average.

This CDR3 is built from 15 residues. V was shortened by 7 bases and J by 0 bases, with 13 bases between the two germline ends. The germline V gene has CDR1 MNHNS and CDR2 SASEGT. About this clone: As yet, its antigen is unknown.

The sequencing used CD4+ or CD8+ T cells sorted from blood, collected in a trial of the OX40 agonist ivuxolimab. The TCR sequence derives from an adult with an advanced solid tumor such as melanoma, head and neck, liver or kidney cancer. The rearrangement uses TRBV6-1 and TRBJ1-5, with no clear D. CDR3 sequence reads: CASKSGGNSNQPQHF. The DNA of the CDR3 is TGTGCCAGCAAGAGCGGAGGGAATAGCAATCAGCCCCAGCATTTT.